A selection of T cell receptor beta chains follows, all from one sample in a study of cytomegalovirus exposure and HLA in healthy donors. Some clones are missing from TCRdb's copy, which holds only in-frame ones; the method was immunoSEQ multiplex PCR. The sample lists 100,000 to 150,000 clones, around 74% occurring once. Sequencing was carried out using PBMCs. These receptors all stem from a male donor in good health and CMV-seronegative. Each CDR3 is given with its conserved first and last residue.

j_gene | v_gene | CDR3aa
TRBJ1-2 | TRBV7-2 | CASSLKAGNYGYTF
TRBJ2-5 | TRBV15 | CATSRTGALQETQYF
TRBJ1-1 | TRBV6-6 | CASSRGLSGKDTEAFF
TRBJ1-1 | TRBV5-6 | CASSFGTGRRDTEAFF
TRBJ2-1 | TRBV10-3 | CAISRDSLTNEQFF
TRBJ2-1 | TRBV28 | CASSLTLAGVGNEQFF
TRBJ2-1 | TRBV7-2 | CASSLGLGGQEQFF
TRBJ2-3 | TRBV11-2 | CASSLTTPSTDTQYF
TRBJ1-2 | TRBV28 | CASRTGGNYGYTF
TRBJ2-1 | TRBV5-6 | CASSLSSGSPIGEQFF
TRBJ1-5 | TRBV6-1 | CASSLSGMSNQPQHF
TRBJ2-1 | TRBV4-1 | CASRSSGHRVYNEQFF
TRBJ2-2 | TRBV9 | CASCPGNTGELFF
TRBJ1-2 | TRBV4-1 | CASSQEPTLNNYGYTF
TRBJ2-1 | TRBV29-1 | CSATDGSNEQFF
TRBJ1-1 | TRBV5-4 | CASSSGQGAFRAFF
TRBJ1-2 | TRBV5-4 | CASSNRGLYGYTF
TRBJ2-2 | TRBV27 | CASSLGNKGELFF
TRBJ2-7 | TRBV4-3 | CASSQDGGTGIYEQYF
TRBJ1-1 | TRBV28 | CASSLSLVGDTYTEAFF
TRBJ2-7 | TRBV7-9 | CASSSTYEQYF
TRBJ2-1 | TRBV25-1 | CASSEFIAGEQFF
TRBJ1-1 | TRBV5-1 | CASSPGHQNTEAFF
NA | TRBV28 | CASSSGLAGFYEQYF
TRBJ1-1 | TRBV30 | CAWSGGQNTEAFF
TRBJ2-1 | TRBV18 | CASSPTNGGNEQFF
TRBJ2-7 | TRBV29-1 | CSVGTGPYEQYF
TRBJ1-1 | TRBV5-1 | CASSFETGMKNTEAFF
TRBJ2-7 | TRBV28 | CASSPNPQGDEQYF
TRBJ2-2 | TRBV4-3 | CASSQELAVPGELFF
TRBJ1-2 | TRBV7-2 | CASSLGAGGIGYTF
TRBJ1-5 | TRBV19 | CASAGNLNQPQHF
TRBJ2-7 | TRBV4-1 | CASSPSSDRDYEQYF
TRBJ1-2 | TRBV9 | CASSYVSYGYTF
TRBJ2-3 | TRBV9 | CASSVEARDTQYF
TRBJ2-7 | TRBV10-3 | CAISESAAFSYEQYF
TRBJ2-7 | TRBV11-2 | CASSPRDRVYEQYF
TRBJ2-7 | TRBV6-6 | CASTRGDSDDEQYF
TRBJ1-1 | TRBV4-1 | CASSQGGWRNTEAFF
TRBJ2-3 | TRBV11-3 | CASSIPPGGGEDTQYF
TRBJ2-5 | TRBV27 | CASSPPNTGAHGFYQETQYF
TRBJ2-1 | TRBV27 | CASSLDLSSYNEQFF
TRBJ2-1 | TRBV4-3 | CASSQDPPGQGPYNEQFF
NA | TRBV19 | CHGSDAYEQYF
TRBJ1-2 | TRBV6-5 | CASRSTGNYGYTF
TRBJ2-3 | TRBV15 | CATSREGRGSTDTQYF